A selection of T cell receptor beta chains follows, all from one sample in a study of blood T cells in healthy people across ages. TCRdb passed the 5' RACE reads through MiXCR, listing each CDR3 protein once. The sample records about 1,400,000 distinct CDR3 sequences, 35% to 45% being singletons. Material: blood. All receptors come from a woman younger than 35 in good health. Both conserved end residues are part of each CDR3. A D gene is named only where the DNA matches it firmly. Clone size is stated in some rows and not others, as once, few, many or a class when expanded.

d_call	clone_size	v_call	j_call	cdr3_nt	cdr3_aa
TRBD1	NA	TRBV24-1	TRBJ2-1	TGTGCCACCAGTGATAGGACAGGGGAACAGTTCTTC	CATSDRTGEQFF
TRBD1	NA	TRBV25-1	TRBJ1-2	TGTGCCAGCAGGGCAGCAGGGGGCGCGAAGGGATACACCTTC	CASRAAGGAKGYTF
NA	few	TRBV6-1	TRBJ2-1	TGTGCCAGCAGCGTAGCTTATAGTGAGCAGTTCTTC	CASSVAYSEQFF
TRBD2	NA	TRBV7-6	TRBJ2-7	TGTGCCAGCAGCTTAGGTCTAGCGGGAGAATCCTACGAGCAGTACTTC	CASSLGLAGESYEQYF
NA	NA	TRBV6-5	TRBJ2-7	TGTGCCAGCAGTTCCATCGGAGACAGAACCTACGAGCAGTACTTC	CASSSIGDRTYEQYF
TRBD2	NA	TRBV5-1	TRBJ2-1	TGCGCCAGCAGCCACCGGACTAGCTTCTGGGTTGAGCAGTTCTTC	CASSHRTSFWVEQFF
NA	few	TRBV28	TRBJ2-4	TGTGCCAGCAGCTCCGGTGGGCAGTACTTC	CASSSGGQYF
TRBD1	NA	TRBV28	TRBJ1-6	TGTGCCAGCAGTCAACAGGGGGCGGTTAATTCACCCCTCCACTTT	CASSQQGAVNSPLHF
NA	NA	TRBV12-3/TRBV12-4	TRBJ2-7	TGTGCCAGCACCTACTTCAACAATGAGCAGTACTTC	CASTYFNNEQYF
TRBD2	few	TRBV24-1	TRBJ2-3	TGTGCCACCAGTGATGAGGCGGGAGAATTTGGTATGCAGTATTTT	CATSDEAGEFGMQYF
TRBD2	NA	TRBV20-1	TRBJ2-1	TGCAGTGCTCCCCGGCCGGGAGGGAATGAGCAGTTCTTC	CSAPRPGGNEQFF
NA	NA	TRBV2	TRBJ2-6	TGTGCCAGCTCGGGCCGGAGGGGCAGATCTGGGGCCAACGTCCTGACTTTC	CASSGRRGRSGANVLTF